This T cell receptor (beta chain) was sequenced in a study of T cells in Graves' hyperthyroidism and ophthalmopathy. Study-level findings and limits: Clonotypes that were expanded in thyroid above 0.001 mostly appeared in blood too.

Trimming took off 4 bases at V and 7 bases at J, with 20 bases between the two ends. From germline, CDR1 is SGDLS and CDR2 YYNGEE. The CDR3 loop spans 16 amino acids. With regard to this clonotype: As yet, its antigen is unknown.

The investigators amplified TCR beta CDR3 regions from RNA transcripts. Using the HTBI primer set, a first-round RT-PCR was run on the TCR CDR3. TCRdb re-derived calls from the multiplex PCR reads in MiXCR, one entry per CDR3 protein. The sample consists of about 560,000 distinct CDR3 sequences, approximately 15% of them appearing once. The material sequenced was blood. The clonotype was recovered from a woman between 18 and 30 years old with Graves' hyperthyroidism. The rearrangement uses TRBV9 and TRBJ1-4; weak D call: TRBD1 (5 bases). CDR3 coding DNA: TGTGCCAGCAGCCTTAGAACAGGCGACCCGGGTGAAAAACTGTTTTTT. As protein: CASSLRTGDPGEKLFF.